The following is a T cell receptor beta chain sequence with its context. Its cognate antigen is unknown. This entry comes from a study of T cells after posttransplantation cyclophosphamide. Using immunoSEQ multiplex PCR, the repertoire was profiled, and TCRdb retains in-frame clones only, with some absent. The sample shows about 47,000 clones, about 90% of them seen only once. The V end lost 4 bases, the J end lost 4 bases, and 10 bases lay between the germline ends. There are 13 residues in the CDR3. Germline assignment: CDR1 MNHNS and CDR2 SASEGT. General study findings and limits: Blood and skin or GI T cell repertoires showed limited TRB overlap. Later blood repertoires were often dominated by clones from the donor CD8+ memory compartment.

Input material: PBMCs. This receptor was taken from a woman between 50 and 59 years old in good health and a related stem cell transplant donor. This sequence joins TRBV6-1 and TRBJ1-1; D might be TRBD1 (6 bases). CDR3 region: CASSAGVGTEAFF. CDR3 bases: TGTGCCAGCAGTGCAGGGGTAGGCACTGAAGCTTTCTTT.